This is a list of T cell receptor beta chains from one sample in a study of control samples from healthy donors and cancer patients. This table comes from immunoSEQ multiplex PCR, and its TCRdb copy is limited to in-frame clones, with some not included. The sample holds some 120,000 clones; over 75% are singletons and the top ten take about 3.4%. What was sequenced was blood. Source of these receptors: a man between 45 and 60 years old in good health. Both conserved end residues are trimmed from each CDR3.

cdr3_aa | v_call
ASSNRDRVDTQY | TRBV28
ASSLGGQTGSQPQH | TRBV7-8
ASSLVSGDSYEQY | TRBV11-2
ASSGVVKETQY | TRBV11-2
ASSASRATDTQY | TRBV10-1
ASSFLAQFTDTQY | TRBV7-8
SVAWGNTEAF | TRBV29-1
ASSQDFLSRASAGPINTEAF | TRBV4-1
ASSRGDLQETQY | TRBV5-1
ASSPQGDGYT | TRBV5-1
ATSRAQGFISYNEQF | TRBV15
AGSTGQGAAGETQY | TRBV7-2
ASSEGDGSPLH | TRBV5-1
ASIKTAAGVLNTEAF | TRBV5-5
ASSLGSLVED | TRBV28
ASSQTGYQETQY | TRBV6-5
ASSHGAGAYEQY | TRBV4-1
ASSIVVSTGTYNEQF | TRBV19
ASSVQTTANYGYT | TRBV9
ASSLGGLTARETQY | TRBV7-6
ASSYSVGGEQF | TRBV6-5
ASSQALGAGGPEQF | TRBV11-1
ARQGSGANVLT | TRBV30
ASSQGWADTQY | TRBV6-2/TRBV6-3
ASSGTGYGYT | TRBV25-1
ASSINRDGTGELF | TRBV7-3
ASSLGTNTETQY | TRBV11-2
ASSGDSGETQY | TRBV25-1
ASRDRVSSYEQY | TRBV5-4
ASSSQETQY | TRBV5-1
ASSYRSTNTEAF | TRBV6-5
ASSFKPGQGHQPQH | TRBV27
ASSLPRDTHNEQF | TRBV5-1
ASSWGDRGHEQF | TRBV11-2
ASSPYWGANVLT | TRBV13
ASSLAGSGTQY | TRBV11-2
ASSQDFQSYNEQF | TRBV4-1
ASSQVPQGYTGELF | TRBV4-1
ASTNSGANVLT | TRBV7-9
SASQPSGRLETQY | TRBV20-1
SVEKGGRGTNEKLF | TRBV29-1
ASSIGTGRNTIY | TRBV5-1
ATSSFLAGAYEQY | TRBV15
ASSGGGGADTQY | TRBV2